Below are 27 T cell receptor beta chains sequenced from a single sample in a study of blood T cell repertoires in COVID-19. The method was immunoSEQ multiplex PCR; TCRdb's version includes in-frame clones alone and lacks a portion of them. The sample includes approximately 150,000 clones, 70% to 90% of them seen just once. Source material: peripheral blood. These receptors all stem from a human donor with acute or convalescent COVID-19. The donor label of this sample is uncertain.

The gene calls are TRBV24-1 and TRBJ2-3, with 13 bases identical to TRBD2. Germline loops: CDR1 KGHDR, CDR2 SFDVKD. Trimming at V came to 4 bases and at J to 4 bases, leaving 4 bases not matched to a gene. The CDR3 length is 16 residues. The CDR3 DNA reads TGTGCCACCAGTGACCCACTAGCGGGAGGGTCAGATACGCAGTATTTT. It encodes CATSDPLAGGSDTQYF.

V usage is TRBV28 and J usage is TRBJ1-6; 9 nucleotides agree with TRBD1. The CDR3 has 16 residues. Germline lookup yields CDR1 MDHEN and CDR2 SYDVKM. V lost 5 bases, J lost 9 bases, and 11 bases stayed unmatched. The CDR3: CASSATQGAGGSPLHF. CDR3 coding DNA: TGTGCCAGCAGTGCGACACAGGGGGCCGGGGGTTCACCCCTCCACTTT.

The chain links TRBV19 to TRBJ1-1; 9 bases line up with TRBD1. Germline CDR1 and CDR2: LNHDA and SQIVND (reference sequence). The CDR3 totals 13 residues. Trimming cost V 8 bases and J 7 bases; bases outside gene matches: 8. The CDR3 DNA reads TGTGCCAGTCGCACCGACAGGGGGTATGAAGCTTTCTTT. Protein sequence: CASRTDRGYEAFF.

This clone was seen once. The V call is TRBV6-5, the J call TRBJ1-6, with 7 bases that match TRBD1. Germline loops: CDR1 MNHEY, CDR2 SVGAGI. The V and J ends lost 6 bases and 6 bases, in that order; junction bases with no gene match: 8. The CDR3 has 15 residues. For the CDR3, the DNA is TGTGCCAGCAGCTATATCCGGGACAGTAATTCACCCCTCCACTTT. Residues: CASSYIRDSNSPLHF.

This clone was found once. This sequence joins TRBV3-1 (or the pseudogene TRBV3-2) and TRBJ2-2, with TRBD2 matching 7 bases. The V gene end was trimmed by 1 base and the J gene end by 4 bases; junction bases not matched to a gene: 3. Germline V gene lookup returns CDR1 LGHDT and CDR2 YNNKEL (reference sequence). This CDR3 contains 15 residues. Here the CDR3 DNA reads TGTGCCAGCAGCCAAGGGCTAGCGGTCACCGGGGAGCTGTTTTTT. Protein sequence: CASSQGLAVTGELFF.

The rearrangement links TRBV7-4 to TRBJ1-5; 8 positions match TRBD1. Germline loops: CDR1 SGHVT, CDR2 SQSDAQ. V was pared by 5 bases and J by 0 bases, with 9 bases of the junction left unmatched. The CDR3 sequence is 17 residues long. CDR3 region: CASSHPTGEISNQPQHF. For the CDR3, the DNA is TGTGCCAGCAGCCACCCGACAGGGGAGATTAGCAATCAGCCCCAGCATTTT.

This rearrangement joins TRBV11-3 to TRBJ2-3, with 9 positions matching TRBD2. V was clipped by 1 base and J by 4 bases; unmatched bases: 6. The CDR3 loop spans 16 amino acids. Germline V lookup: CDR1 SGHNT, CDR2 YENEEA. Here the CDR3 DNA reads TGTGCCAGCAGCTTAGGCCGCGGGGGGGCCCCAGATACGCAGTATTTT. Translating gives CASSLGRGGAPDTQYF.

This rearrangement joins TRBV5-1 to TRBJ2-1, with 7 bases lining up with TRBD2. CDR1 is SGHRS and CDR2 is YFSETQ in the germline V gene. The CDR3 length is 18 residues. The J segment lost 0 bases and the V segment lost 3 bases, leaving 12 bases of the junction unmatched. The CDR3 region has the DNA TGCGCCAGCAGCTCCCAACCCAGCGGGGCAACCTCCTACAATGAGCAGTTCTTC. It translates to CASSSQPSGATSYNEQFF.

The V gene is TRBV4-1, the J gene TRBJ2-2, with 10 positions matching TRBD2. Germline V lookup: CDR1 MGHRA, CDR2 YSYEKL. The CDR3 is 17 residues long. After removal of 0 bases from V and 5 bases from J, the junction contained 6 bases not matched to a gene. The CDR3 DNA reads as TGCGCCAGCAGCCAAGAATCGTCTAGCGGGAGAACCGGGGAGCTGTTTTTT. It codes for CASSQESSSGRTGELFF.

The J gene is TRBJ2-6, the V gene TRBV20-1; the match to TRBD1 covers 7 bases. Trimming took 3 bases from V and 2 from J; bases not matched to a gene: 7. Looked up from germline, CDR1 is DFQATT and CDR2 is SNEGSKA (reference sequence). This CDR3 has 16 amino acids. CDR3 residues: CSASRGTAAGANVLTF. The CDR3 nucleotides read TGCAGTGCTAGTAGGGGGACAGCAGCTGGGGCCAACGTCCTGACTTTC.

Only one count was recorded for this clone. This chain links TRBV10-3 with TRBJ2-7, with D perhaps TRBD2 (5 bases). This CDR3 has 15 amino acids. V shed 10 bases and J shed 2 bases, with 21 bases lying between them. Germline CDR1 ENHRY, CDR2 SYGVKD. The DNA for the CDR3 is TGTGCCACCCACGGGCCCGAGGGAACTACCTACGAGCAGTACTTC. Translating gives CATHGPEGTTYEQYF.

This chain connects TRBV4-3 to TRBJ1-1, with 9 bases fitting TRBD1. The CDR3 length is 18 residues. The V segment lost 4 bases and the J segment 0 bases; nucleotides outside the gene matches: 12. In germline, CDR1 is LGHNA, CDR2 YSLEER. Here the CDR3 reads CASSPSSTGGGLNTEAFF. For the CDR3, the DNA is TGCGCCAGCAGCCCCTCTTCTACAGGGGGCGGCCTGAACACTGAAGCTTTCTTT.

The chain recombines TRBV5-1 with TRBJ2-1; a weak D match, TRBD1 (5 bases). Between the trimmed V and J ends, which lost 0 bases and 9 bases, there was a span of 16 bases. CDR1 is SGHRS and CDR2 is YFSETQ in the germline V gene. The CDR3 sequence is 15 residues long. The CDR3 bases are TGCGCCAGCAGCTTGGGGGGCAGGGCAGAAGGTGAGCAGTTCTTC. It codes for CASSLGGRAEGEQFF.

This sequence joins TRBV11-2 and TRBJ2-7; TRBD2 matches at 7 bases. Germline V gives CDR1 SGHAT, CDR2 FQNNGV. This CDR3 is 16 amino acids long. Trimming at V came to 1 base and at J to 4 bases, leaving 10 bases not matched to a gene. CDR3 coding DNA: TGTGCCAGCAGCTTAGCCTATGGGGGAGGGAGTTACGAGCAGTACGTC. It codes for CASSLAYGGGSYEQYV.

This rearrangement joins TRBV7-3 to TRBJ1-2; a possible D gene is TRBD1 (5 bases). CDR1 is SGHTA and CDR2 is FQGTGA in the germline V gene. The CDR3 contains 14 residues. Trimming removed 5 bases from V and 0 bases from J, with 10 bases in between. The CDR3 spells CASSPTATNYGYTF. The CDR3 nucleotides are TGTGCCAGCAGCCCGACAGCAACTAACTATGGCTACACCTTC.

The V gene is TRBV7-2, the J gene TRBJ2-5; the D is unclear. V was cut by 3 bases and J by 0 bases, with 8 bases left in between. In germline, CDR1 is SGHTA, CDR2 FQGNSA. The CDR3 is made up of 14 amino acids. CDR3 sequence: CASSFTTYQETQYF. CDR3 coding DNA: TGTGCCAGCAGCTTTACAACCTACCAAGAGACCCAGTACTTC. The full variable domain, completed using reference TRBV7-2 and TRBJ2-5, is GAGVSQSPSNKVTEKGKDVELRCDPISGHTALYWYRQSLGQGLEFLIYFQGNSAPDKSGLPSDRFSAERTGGSVSTLTIQRTQQEDSAVYLCASSFTTYQETQYFGPGTRLLVL.

This sequence joins TRBV5-1 and TRBJ2-1; tentatively, D is TRBD1 or TRBD2 (11 bases each). The germline gives CDR1 SGHRS, CDR2 YFSETQ. The V end lost 4 bases, the J end lost 8 bases, and 25 bases lay between the germline ends. The CDR3 sequence is 17 residues long. The CDR3 sequence: CASSLGQGASGRYEQFF. As DNA, the CDR3 is TGCGCCAGCAGCCTAGGACAGGGGGCTAGCGGGAGGTATGAGCAGTTCTTC. Based on the CDR3 plus reference TRBV5-1 and TRBJ2-1, the full variable domain is KAGVTQTPRYLIKTRGQQVTLSCSPISGHRSVSWYQQTPGQGLQFLFEYFSETQRNKGNFPGRFSGRQFSNSRSEMNVSTLELGDSALYLCASSLGQGASGRYEQFFGPGTRLTVL.

The chain is built from TRBV10-3 and TRBJ2-2, with TRBD2 identical over 8 bases. V shed 0 bases and J 1 base; nucleotides not matched to a gene: 4. Germline V CDR1 and CDR2: ENHRY, SYGVKD. CDR3 length equals 17 residues. The DNA for the CDR3 is TGTGCCATCAGTGAGTCCGGGGGGGCCGGGAACACCGGGGAGCTGTTTTTT. Translation gives CAISESGGAGNTGELFF.

This rearrangement joins TRBV6-2 or TRBV6-3 to TRBJ2-6, with TRBD1 as a possible D gene (6 bases). Looked up from germline, CDR1 is MNHEY and CDR2 is SVGEGT. The CDR3 extends over 15 amino acids. Trimming took off 5 bases at V and 1 base at J, with 9 bases between the two ends. The CDR3 is CASSGQYSGANVLTF. CDR3 DNA sequence: TGTGCCAGCAGTGGACAGTATTCTGGGGCCAACGTCCTGACTTTC.

This chain connects TRBV5-1 to TRBJ1-2; 8 bases match TRBD1. The CDR3 runs to 16 residues. V gave up 0 bases and J gave up 0 bases; unmatched junction bases: 4. CDR1 is SGHRS, CDR2 YFSETQ, per germline. The CDR3 is CASSLDGGQANYGYTF. The CDR3 bases are TGCGCCAGCAGCTTGGATGGGGGACAGGCTAACTATGGCTACACCTTC.

The rearrangement links TRBV7-2 to TRBJ1-1, with D perhaps TRBD1 (6 bases). The ends were cut back, 5 bases at V and 5 bases at J, with 12 bases in the middle. This CDR3 region has 13 residues. Germline CDR1 reads SGHTA; CDR2 reads FQGNSA. The CDR3 DNA sequence: TGTGCCAGCAGCGCCAACAGGGAGACTGAAGCTTTCTTT. Protein product: CASSANRETEAFF.

The chain carries TRBV9 and TRBJ2-1; a possible D gene is TRBD2 (6 bases). With 3 bases removed from V and 0 bases from J, the gap between germline ends came to 13 bases. CDR1 and CDR2 (germline): SGDLS, YYNGEE. The CDR3 totals 16 residues. The CDR3 DNA sequence: TGTGCCAGCAGCGCTGGGGCGGGGAGCTCCTACAATGAGCAGTTCTTC. It translates to CASSAGAGSSYNEQFF.

V and J are TRBV9 and TRBJ1-2; D unresolved. Germline-derived CDR1 and CDR2 are SGDLS and YYNGEE. This CDR3 contains 15 residues. Trimming cost V 0 bases and J 4 bases, with 13 bases left between them. CDR3 loop: CASSVGGGSGYGYTF. Written as DNA, the CDR3 is TGTGCCAGCAGCGTAGGTGGAGGGTCGGGCTATGGCTACACCTTC.

J is TRBJ2-7 and V is TRBV19; 10 bases agree with TRBD1. This CDR3 is built from 13 residues. Germline V gives CDR1 LNHDA, CDR2 SQIVND (reference sequence). V lost 6 bases, J lost 4 bases, and 3 bases stayed unmatched. Here the CDR3 reads CASSPDRGYEQYV. In nucleotides, the CDR3 is TGTGCCAGTAGCCCGGACAGGGGGTACGAGCAGTACGTC.

The chain employs TRBV4-1 and TRBJ2-2; 12 bases line up with TRBD2. The germline V gene encodes CDR1 MGHRA and CDR2 YSYEKL. The length of the CDR3 is 19 residues. V was clipped by 0 bases and J by 1 base; unmatched bases: 6. The CDR3 nucleotides are TGCGCCAGCAGCCAAGATCCCGGACTAGCGGGGAGGAACACCGGGGAGCTGTTTTTT. Its translation is CASSQDPGLAGRNTGELFF.

This rearrangement joins TRBV7-2 to TRBJ1-2, with 7 bases fitting TRBD1. Per the germline V gene, CDR1 is SGHTA and CDR2 is FQGNSA. The CDR3 is 16 amino acids. V shed 1 base and J 3 bases; nucleotides not matched to a gene: 8. The chain's CDR3 is CASSLGPEGAYYGYTF. In DNA, the CDR3 is TGTGCCAGCAGCTTAGGGCCAGAGGGGGCCTACTATGGCTACACCTTC.

This clone came up once. V gene TRBV29-1 combines with J gene TRBJ1-5; D is unresolved. With 0 bases removed from V and 4 bases from J, the gap between germline ends came to 7 bases. This CDR3 has 13 amino acids. Germline V gene data show CDR1 as SQVTM and CDR2 as ANQGSEA. The CDR3 DNA reads TGCAGCGTTGAAGACCCCCCGAATCAGCCCCAGCATTTT. Translated: CSVEDPPNQPQHF. The full variable domain, its missing parts supplied by reference TRBV29-1 and TRBJ1-5, is SAVISQKPSRDICQRGTSLTIQCQVDSQVTMMFWYRQQPGQSLTLIATANQGSEATYESGFVIDKFPISRPNLTFSTLTVSNMSPEDSSIYLCSVEDPPNQPQHFGDGTRLSIL.